Listed here are 17 T cell receptor beta chains from one sample, sequenced in a study of cytomegalovirus exposure and HLA in healthy donors. The PCR made use of 60 Vbeta and 13 Jbeta primers. TCRdb's copy holds only in-frame clones and misses some; the assay was immunoSEQ multiplex PCR. The profile shows over 150,000 clones, around four fifths of them singletons. Sequenced material: PBMCs. The origin of the receptors is a woman aged 50 to 60 in good health and CMV-seropositive.

The chain recombines TRBV18 with TRBJ2-7; weak D call: TRBD1 (5 bases). The germline gives CDR1 KGHSH, CDR2 LQKENI. V was cut by 5 bases and J by 1 base, with 9 bases left in between. The CDR3 is 13 residues long. CDR3 region: CASSKDTSYEQYF. The CDR3 coding sequence is TGTGCCAGCTCAAAGGACACATCCTACGAGCAGTACTTC.

The V call is TRBV6-5, the J call TRBJ2-4, with a weak D call TRBD2 (7 bases). V was clipped by 6 bases and J by 2 bases, with 11 bases between them. In germline, CDR1 is MNHEY, CDR2 SVGAGI. The CDR3 covers 14 residues. In DNA, the CDR3 is TGTGCCAGCAGCAGGGGAGGGACCAAAAACATTCAGTACTTC. This encodes CASSRGGTKNIQYF.

The chain carries TRBV19 and TRBJ1-1, with 8 bases identical to TRBD1. Germline-derived CDR1 and CDR2 are LNHDA and SQIVND (reference sequence). This CDR3 comprises 15 residues. V shed 7 bases, J shed 1 base, and the junction held 8 bases outside the gene matches. The CDR3 DNA sequence: TGTGCCAGTACCGGACAGGGACACGGGAACACTGAAGCTTTCTTT. It specifies CASTGQGHGNTEAFF.

The V call is TRBV5-6, the J call TRBJ2-7; D uncertain. Germline CDR1 and CDR2: SGHDT and YYEEEE. CDR3 length: 11 residues. Trimming removed 3 bases at V and 3 bases at J, with 4 bases between. Here the CDR3 reads CASSYSYEQYF. The DNA of the CDR3 is TGTGCCAGCAGCTACAGCTACGAGCAGTACTTC. Variable domain in full (rest from reference TRBV5-6 and TRBJ2-7): DAGVTQSPTHLIKTRGQQVTLRCSPKSGHDTVSWYQQALGQGPQFIFQYYEEEERQRGNFPDRFSGHQFPNYSSELNVNALLLGDSALYLCASSYSYEQYFGPGTRLTVT.

This clone was counted a single time. This rearrangement joins TRBV10-1 to TRBJ1-5, with D tentatively TRBD1 (6 bases). Germline CDR1 WNHNN, CDR2 SYGVQD (reference sequence). V gave up 9 bases and J gave up 6 bases, with 27 bases separating them. The CDR3 runs 17 residues. For the CDR3, the DNA is TGCGCCAGGGTGCTGGGACATGGACGCCGATGGAGTCAGCCCCAGCATTTT. It encodes CARVLGHGRRWSQPQHF.

V and J are TRBV4-3 and TRBJ2-2; 11 nucleotides agree with TRBD1. The CDR3 consists of 17 residues. The V gene's germline CDR1 is LGHNA and CDR2 YSLEER. The junction had 8 bases not matched to a gene; V was cut back by 3 bases and J by 5 bases. The CDR3 is CASSQTRGQGVTGELFF. The CDR3 DNA reads TGCGCCAGCAGCCAGACTCGGGGACAGGGGGTAACCGGGGAGCTGTTTTTT.

Comments on this clone: This specimen includes other DNA sequences encoding the same CDR3. This rearrangement joins TRBV5-1 to TRBJ2-2, with D possibly TRBD1 on 5 matching bases. The CDR3 is made up of 15 amino acids. Germline lookup yields CDR1 SGHRS and CDR2 YFSETQ. The ends were cut back, 2 bases at V and 5 bases at J, with 13 bases in the middle. As DNA, the CDR3 is TGCGCCAGCAGCTTAGCAGGGATTGGAACCGGGGAGCTGTTTTTT. Protein: CASSLAGIGTGELFF. The complete variable domain, with remaining parts taken from reference TRBV5-1 and TRBJ2-2, reads KAGVTQTPRYLIKTRGQQVTLSCSPISGHRSVSWYQQTPGQGLQFLFEYFSETQRNKGNFPGRFSGRQFSNSRSEMNVSTLELGDSALYLCASSLAGIGTGELFFGEGSRLTVL.

The chain uses TRBV7-2 and TRBJ2-1, with D tentatively TRBD1 (5 bases). The CDR3 runs to 15 residues. The V end was cut by 5 bases, the J end by 3 bases, with 14 bases between. CDR1 and CDR2 from the germline V gene are SGHTA and FQGNSA. This CDR3 reads CASSPTYRIYNEQFF. As DNA, the CDR3 is TGTGCCAGCAGCCCGACTTACAGGATCTACAATGAGCAGTTCTTC.

This chain links TRBV28 with TRBJ1-3; the D is unclear. Trimming shortened V by 7 bases and J by 0 bases, and 7 bases separated the two germline ends. CDR3 length: 13 amino acids. CDR1 is MDHEN and CDR2 is SYDVKM in the germline V gene. CDR3 amino acids: CASTIYSGNTIYF. The DNA of the CDR3 is TGTGCCAGCACCATCTACTCTGGAAACACCATATATTTT.

To note about this clone: Within the sample, other DNA sequences also encode this same CDR3. The chain employs TRBV28 and TRBJ1-2; perhaps TRBD1 as D (5 bases). Trimming shortened V by 2 bases and J by 1 base, and 5 bases separated the two germline ends. CDR1 and CDR2 (germline): MDHEN, SYDVKM. The CDR3 is 13 residues long. The DNA of the CDR3 is TGTGCCAGCAGTTTACAGGGTAACTATGGCTACACCTTC. Translating gives CASSLQGNYGYTF.

This chain joins TRBV4-3 and TRBJ1-2; TRBD1 is a possible D gene (6 bases). With 3 bases removed from V and 7 bases from J, the gap between germline ends came to 12 bases. The CDR3 has 13 amino acids. Germline V CDR1 and CDR2: LGHNA, YSLEER. CDR3 nucleotides: TGCGCCAGCAGCCAGGAAACAGGGTCTGGCTACACCTTC. Translated: CASSQETGSGYTF.

This chain uses TRBV7-2 with TRBJ1-1, with D perhaps TRBD1 (6 bases). The CDR3 is 14 amino acids. V lost 5 bases to trimming and J lost 6 bases, with 16 bases between them. The germline gives CDR1 SGHTA, CDR2 FQGNSA. CDR3 protein: CASSRRPGDAEAFF. CDR3 nucleotide sequence: TGTGCCAGCAGCCGACGTCCAGGGGACGCTGAAGCTTTCTTT. Complete variable domain (other parts from reference TRBV7-2 and TRBJ1-1): GAGVSQSPSNKVTEKGKDVELRCDPISGHTALYWYRQSLGQGLEFLIYFQGNSAPDKSGLPSDRFSAERTGGSVSTLTIQRTQQEDSAVYLCASSRRPGDAEAFFGQGTRLTVV.

This clone has only a few counts. The chain is built from TRBV14 and TRBJ2-5; the match to TRBD1 covers 12 bases. V was clipped by 4 bases and J by 9 bases; unmatched bases: 12. Germline V gives CDR1 SGHDN, CDR2 FVKESK. The CDR3 consists of 16 residues. The CDR3 sequence is CASSPLAGQGAGPQYF. In nucleotides, the CDR3 is TGTGCCAGCAGCCCCTTGGCGGGACAGGGGGCTGGGCCCCAGTACTTC.

The rearrangement joins TRBV2 to TRBJ1-2, with a possible D match to TRBD1 (6 bases). Germline V lookup: CDR1 SNHLY, CDR2 FYNNEI. Trimming left V 4 bases short and J 8 bases short, with 17 bases between. CDR3 length: 14 residues. The CDR3 nucleotides read TGTGCCAGCAGTGCGGACAGCCTCGCCGGGGGCTACACCTTC. This gives the protein CASSADSLAGGYTF.

This sequence joins TRBV4-2 and TRBJ1-2, with 9 bases lining up with TRBD1. The length of the CDR3 is 16 residues. The germline CDR1 and CDR2 sequences are LGHNA and YNFKEQ. The V and J ends lost 3 bases and 2 bases, in that order; junction bases with no gene match: 7. CDR3 DNA: TGTGCCAGCAGCCATTTAAAACAGGGGGCAAACTATGGCTACACCTTC. Translating it yields CASSHLKQGANYGYTF.

V usage is TRBV28 and J usage is TRBJ2-5, with 8 bases matching TRBD1. This CDR3 spans 13 amino acids. J gave up 11 bases and V 4 bases, and 9 bases lay outside the gene matches. Germline CDR1 reads MDHEN; CDR2 reads SYDVKM. CDR3 DNA sequence: TGTGCCAGCAGTTCCGGACAGGGTGGGGAGCAGTACTTC. This gives the protein CASSSGQGGEQYF.

This clone was seen once. This chain links TRBV5-6 with TRBJ1-2; perhaps TRBD1 as D (5 bases). The V end was cut by 1 base, the J end by 6 bases, with 19 bases between. The CDR3 totals 16 residues. Per germline, CDR1 SGHDT and CDR2 YYEEEE. Here the CDR3 reads CASSLWGVDGPDGYTF. CDR3 bases: TGTGCCAGCAGCTTGTGGGGGGTGGATGGGCCGGATGGCTACACCTTC.